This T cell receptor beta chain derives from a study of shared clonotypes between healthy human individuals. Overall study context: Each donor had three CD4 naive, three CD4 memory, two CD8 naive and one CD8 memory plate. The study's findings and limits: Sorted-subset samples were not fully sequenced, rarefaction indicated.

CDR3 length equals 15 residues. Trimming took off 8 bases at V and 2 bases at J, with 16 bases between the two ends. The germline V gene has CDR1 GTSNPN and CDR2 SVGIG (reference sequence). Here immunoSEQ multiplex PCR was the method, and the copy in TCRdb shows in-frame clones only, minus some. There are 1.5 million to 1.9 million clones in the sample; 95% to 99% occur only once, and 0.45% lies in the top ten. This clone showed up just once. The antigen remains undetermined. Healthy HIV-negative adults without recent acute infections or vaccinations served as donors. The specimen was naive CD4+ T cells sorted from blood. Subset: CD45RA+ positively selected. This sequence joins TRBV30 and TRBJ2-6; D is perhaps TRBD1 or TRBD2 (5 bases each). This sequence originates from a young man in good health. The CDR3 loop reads CAGQGAKAGANVLTF. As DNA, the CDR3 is TGTGCCGGCCAGGGAGCAAAGGCTGGGGCCAACGTCCTGACTTTC.